Listed below are T cell receptor beta chains from one sample, sequenced in a study of blood T cell repertoires in COVID-19. The protocol was immunoSEQ multiplex PCR, while the TCRdb copy is restricted to in-frame clones and leaves out a portion. The table includes about 460,000 clones, 80% to 90% detected once. The material sequenced was PBMCs or T cells enriched from blood (not recorded which). The source of these receptors is a woman in her sixties who had recovered from COVID-19. The CDR3 runs from the conserved cysteine through the conserved F or W. The D gene is left open where the match is weak. Not every row has a clone size; where given, it reads once, few, many or a size class.

few	TRBD1	TRBV19	TRBJ1-5	CASNPTDRVGQPQHF	TGTGCCAGTAACCCTACAGACAGGGTGGGCCAGCCCCAGCATTTT
NA	NA	TRBV11-2	TRBJ1-1	CASSFGHFGTEAFF	TGTGCCAGCAGCTTTGGACACTTTGGGACTGAAGCTTTCTTT
NA	NA	TRBV13	TRBJ1-3	CASSLVGGSSGNTIYF	TGTGCCAGCAGCTTAGTAGGGGGAAGCTCTGGAAACACCATATATTTT
NA	TRBD1	TRBV7-9	TRBJ1-1	CASSLAPWQGAIEAFF	TGTGCCAGCAGCTTAGCCCCATGGCAGGGGGCCATTGAAGCTTTCTTT
NA	NA	TRBV6-5	TRBJ1-4	CASSYSWRVGEKLFF	TGTGCCAGCAGTTACTCATGGAGGGTTGGCGAAAAACTGTTTTTT
NA	NA	TRBV27	TRBJ2-3	CASSPSTDTQYF	TGTGCCAGCAGCCCAAGCACAGATACGCAGTATTTT
NA	NA	TRBV12-5	TRBJ1-5	CASGFEATYSNQPQHF	TGTGCTAGTGGTTTTGAGGCAACCTATAGCAATCAGCCCCAGCATTTT
NA	NA	TRBV12-5	TRBJ2-1	CASGSRDPSSLDQFF	TGTGCTAGTGGTTCGCGGGACCCCTCCTCCCTTGACCAGTTCTTC
NA	NA	TRBV6-5	TRBJ1-2	CASSYIAGYYGYTF	TGTGCCAGCAGTTACATAGCAGGGTATTATGGCTACACCTTC
NA	NA	TRBV18	TRBJ2-6	CASSLRVAHGANVLTF	TGTGCCAGCTCTTTGAGGGTTGCCCATGGGGCCAACGTCCTGACTTTC
NA	TRBD1	TRBV19	TRBJ1-4	CASSARQGANEKLFF	TGTGCCAGTAGTGCTCGACAGGGGGCTAATGAAAAACTGTTTTTT
NA	TRBD1	TRBV19	TRBJ1-5	CASSPHGTGPNQPQHF	TGTGCCAGTAGCCCTCATGGGACAGGACCAAATCAGCCCCAGCATTTT
NA	NA	TRBV19	TRBJ1-2	CASSTRDFTTGYTF	TGTGCCAGTAGTACTCGGGACTTTACGACAGGCTACACCTTC
NA	TRBD2	TRBV7-2	TRBJ2-3	CASSLSRGGSDTQYF	TGTGCCAGCAGCTTATCGCGGGGGGGCTCAGATACGCAGTATTTT
NA	NA	TRBV10-3	TRBJ2-7	CAISEGLLSSYEQYF	TGTGCCATCAGTGAGGGTCTTCTTAGCTCCTACGAGCAGTACTTC
NA	NA	TRBV3-1/TRBV3-2	TRBJ1-1	CASSPASTGNTEAFF	TGTGCCAGCAGCCCCGCGTCGACAGGGAACACTGAAGCTTTCTTT
NA	TRBD2	TRBV5-4	TRBJ2-3	CASSLAGLAGRTDTQYF	TGTGCCAGCAGCTTGGCAGGACTAGCGGGCCGCACAGATACGCAGTATTTT
NA	TRBD1	TRBV12-3/TRBV12-4	TRBJ1-5	CAGTGGYQPQHF	TGTGCCGGGACAGGGGGCTATCAGCCCCAGCATTTT
once	NA	TRBV10-1	TRBJ2-4	CASSGPGSKNIQYF	TGCGCCAGCAGTGGGCCAGGGTCCAAAAACATTCAGTACTTC
NA	NA	TRBV18	TRBJ1-2	CASSLSEGFSAGGYTF	TGTGCCAGCTCACTCTCGGAAGGATTTAGTGCGGGTGGCTACACCTTC
NA	NA	TRBV5-4	TRBJ1-1	CASSPLGGTNTEAFF	TGTGCCAGCAGCCCCCTGGGAGGGACTAACACTGAAGCTTTCTTT
once	TRBD1	TRBV7-2	TRBJ1-1	CASSPRDRETEAFF	TGTGCCAGCAGCCCCCGGGACAGGGAAACTGAAGCTTTCTTT
NA	TRBD1	TRBV7-9	TRBJ1-4	CASSSTGGFEKLFF	TGTGCCAGCAGCTCAACAGGGGGCTTTGAAAAACTGTTTTTT
NA	TRBD2	TRBV3-1/TRBV3-2	TRBJ2-1	CASSQGRVNEQFF	TGTGCCAGCAGCCAGGGGAGGGTCAATGAGCAGTTCTTC
once	TRBD1	TRBV6-5	TRBJ2-7	CASSLTGVPYEQYF	TGTGCCAGCAGCCTGACAGGGGTTCCCTACGAGCAGTACTTC
NA	TRBD1	TRBV23-1	TRBJ1-1	CASSPDRGETEAFF	TGCGCCAGCAGTCCTGACAGGGGAGAGACTGAAGCTTTCTTT
once	NA	TRBV6-2/TRBV6-3	TRBJ2-7	CASSYNRGGYEQYF	TGTGCCAGCAGTTACAATAGGGGAGGTTACGAGCAGTACTTC